Here is one TCR beta chain with its context. The antigen remains undetermined. CDR3 size: 15 residues. The V gene lost 8 bases and the J gene lost 0 bases, with 16 bases spanning the gap. These data originate in a study of T cell responses to AZD1222 COVID-19 vaccine. Using immunoSEQ multiplex PCR, the repertoire was profiled, and TCRdb retains in-frame clones only, with some absent. This sample carries approximately 110,000 clones, approximately 90% of them seen once, and the ten largest clones take 7% to 9%. Notes on the study in general: White British people made up most donors, females outnumbered males, and clonal diversity was possibly underestimated. Seropositivity was recorded at baseline in only 6 or 7 AZD1222 recipients.

V gene TRBV5-3 combines with J gene TRBJ2-3, with a weak D call TRBD1 (5 bases). TRBV5-3 is reported as an ORF; its role is uncertain. Sample: peripheral blood, taken on day 0 of AZD1222 vaccination. The sequence came from an adult in good health. The CDR3: CARSGRQGSTDTQYF. In nucleotides, the CDR3 is TGTGCCAGGTCCGGACGGCAGGGCAGCACAGATACGCAGTATTTT.